The clone carrying this T cell receptor (beta chain) was seen only a few times. Authors' methods: Counts of nucleated cells, estimated from reference gene primer amplification, were obtained. Sequencing was performed with immunoSEQ multiplex PCR; in TCRdb, only in-frame clones are kept and a portion is missing. The DNA was the basis for D and trimming; V, J and clone size are from that table. This sample has around 120,000 clones, with 65% to 85% found just once. These data come from a study of blood T cell repertoires in COVID-19. Overall study context: Samples taken during acute and convalescent COVID-19 were collected in the United States, Italy and Spain. Sample material is recorded as cDNA or gDNA derived from T cells, B-cell-depleted T cells, or PBMCs.

The CDR3 is 15 residues long. Looked up from germline, CDR1 is SGHNT and CDR2 is YYREEE (reference sequence). The V and J ends lost 2 bases and 0 bases, in that order; junction bases with no gene match: 3. The rearrangement joins TRBV5-4 to TRBJ2-3, with 7 bases lining up with TRBD2. The sequenced sample consisted of peripheral blood. The clonotype was recovered from a man between 65 and 85 years old with acute or convalescent COVID-19. The DNA for the CDR3 is TGTGCCAGCAGCTTCCCTAGCGGAAGCACAGATACGCAGTATTTT. It yields the protein CASSFPSGSTDTQYF.